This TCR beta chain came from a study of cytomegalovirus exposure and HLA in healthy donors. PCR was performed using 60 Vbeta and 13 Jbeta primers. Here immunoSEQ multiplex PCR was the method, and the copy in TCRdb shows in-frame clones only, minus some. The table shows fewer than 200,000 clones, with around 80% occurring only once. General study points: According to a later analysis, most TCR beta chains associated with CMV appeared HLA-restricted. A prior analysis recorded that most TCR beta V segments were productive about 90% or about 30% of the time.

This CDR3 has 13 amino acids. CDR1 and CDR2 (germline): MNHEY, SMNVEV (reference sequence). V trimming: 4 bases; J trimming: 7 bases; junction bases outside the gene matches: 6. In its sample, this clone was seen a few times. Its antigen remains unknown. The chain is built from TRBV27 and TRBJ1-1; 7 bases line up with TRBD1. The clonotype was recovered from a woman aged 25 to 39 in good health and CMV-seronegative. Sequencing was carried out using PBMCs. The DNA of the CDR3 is TGTGCCAGCAGTTCCAGACAGGGCGGTGAAGCTTTCTTT. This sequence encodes CASSSRQGGEAFF.